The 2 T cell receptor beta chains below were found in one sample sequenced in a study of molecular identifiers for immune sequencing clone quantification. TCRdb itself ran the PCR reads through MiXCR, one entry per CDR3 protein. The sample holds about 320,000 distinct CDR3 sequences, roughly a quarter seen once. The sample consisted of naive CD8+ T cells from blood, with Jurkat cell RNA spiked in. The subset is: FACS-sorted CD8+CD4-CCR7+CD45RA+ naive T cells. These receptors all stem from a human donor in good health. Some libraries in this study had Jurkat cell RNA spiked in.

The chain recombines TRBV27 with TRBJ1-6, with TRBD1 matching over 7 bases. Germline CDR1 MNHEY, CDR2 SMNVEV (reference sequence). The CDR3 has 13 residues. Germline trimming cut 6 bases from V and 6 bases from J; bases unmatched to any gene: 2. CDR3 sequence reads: CASSPGGNSPLHF. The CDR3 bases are TGTGCCAGCAGCCCAGGGGGTAATTCACCCCTCCACTTT.

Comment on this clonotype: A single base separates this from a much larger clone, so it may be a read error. CDR3 residues: CASGSLDQPQHF. The CDR3 DNA is TGTGCCAGCGGTTCCCTTGATCAGCCCCAGCATTTT. V and J are TRBV27 and TRBJ1-5; D remains ambiguous. From germline, CDR1 is MNHEY and CDR2 SMNVEV (reference sequence). V lost 8 bases, J lost 5 bases, and 10 bases lay in between. The CDR3 is made up of 12 amino acids.